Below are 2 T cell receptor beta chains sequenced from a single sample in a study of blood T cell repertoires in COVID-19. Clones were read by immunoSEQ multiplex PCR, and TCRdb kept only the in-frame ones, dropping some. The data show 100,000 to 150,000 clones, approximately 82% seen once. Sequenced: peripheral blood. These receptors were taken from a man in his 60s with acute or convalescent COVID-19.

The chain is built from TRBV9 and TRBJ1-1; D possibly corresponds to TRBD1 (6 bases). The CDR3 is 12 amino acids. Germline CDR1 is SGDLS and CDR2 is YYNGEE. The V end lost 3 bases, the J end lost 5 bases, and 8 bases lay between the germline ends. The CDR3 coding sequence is TGTGCCAGCAGCGCCCAGGGGACTGAAGCTTTCTTT. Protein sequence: CASSAQGTEAFF.

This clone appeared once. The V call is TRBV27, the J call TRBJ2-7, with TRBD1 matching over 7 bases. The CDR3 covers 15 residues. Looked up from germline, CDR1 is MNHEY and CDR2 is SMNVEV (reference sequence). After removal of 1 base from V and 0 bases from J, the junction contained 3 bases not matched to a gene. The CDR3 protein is CASSLFPGGSYEQYF. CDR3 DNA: TGTGCCAGCAGTTTATTCCCAGGGGGCTCCTACGAGCAGTACTTC.